A single sample gave rise to the 3 T cell receptor delta chains below, sequenced in a study of γδ T cells in repeated Plasmodium falciparum infection. TCRdb reanalysed the multiplex PCR reads with CATT. The sample has about 89,000 delta-chain clones, almost 1.5% seen once. Gammadelta T cells were flow-sorted from PBMC into Vgamma9/Vdelta2+ and Vdelta2-negative populations for bulk analysis. Sequenced: gamma-delta T cells from blood. The source of these receptors is a pool of human donors (malaria-infected and uninfected, not separated).

Concerning this clone: The translation of this DNA and the TCRdb protein of a much larger clone differ at residue 12, probably owing to a read error; the protein shown here is translated from the DNA. V usage is TRDV3 and J usage is TRDJ1; 7 positions match TRDD3. Per germline, CDR1 TVYSNPD and CDR2 GDNSRS (reference sequence). CDR3 size: 16 residues. The CDR3 here is CASGRVWGRVTGKLIF. The CDR3, as DNA: TGTGCCTCCGGCAGGGTCTGGGGGCGGGTCACCGGTAAACTCATCTTT.

Concerning this clone: Given a much more abundant clone one base away, this may be a read error. Different DNA sequences within this sample yield the same CDR3. This chain joins TRDV2 and TRDJ1; 9 bases agree with TRDD3. Germline V gives CDR1 GEAIGNYY, CDR2 EKD. Trimming removed 1 base from V and 2 bases from J; junction bases left unmatched: 16. CDR3 length: 19 amino acids. Written as DNA, the CDR3 is TGTGCCTGTGACACATTGGGGGATAGAAGGGAGTTGAGGACCGATAAACTCATCTTT. Protein product: CACDTLGDRRELRTDKLIF.

On this clone: The amino acid sequence in TCRdb belongs to a much larger clone and departs from this DNA's translation at residue 11, likely a sequencing read error; the sequence shown is translated from the DNA. This rearrangement joins TRDV1 to TRDJ1, with D possibly matching TRDD3 (5 bases). The J gene, not given by TCRdb, was assigned here from a germline match of the nucleotide sequence. The CDR3 totals 14 residues. The germline V gene has CDR1 TSWWSYY and CDR2 QGS. In DNA, the CDR3 is TGTGCTCTTGGGATCCTGGGTTGCACCGATAGACTCATCTTT. Protein sequence: CALGILGCTDRLIF.